This T cell receptor (beta chain) emerged from a study of beta chain features in type 1 diabetes. Study results and limitations: Moderate but significant shortening of TCRB CDR3s was recorded in all four CD4+ subsets from Type 1 diabetes patients.

Purity (above 95%) was reached by all sorted populations. A note on this clone: Its cognate antigen is unknown.

Germline-derived CDR1 and CDR2 are SGHRS and YFSETQ. This CDR3 is built from 16 residues. With V trimmed by 0 bases and J by 2 bases, 2 bases remained unmatched. Expressed TCRB transcripts were sequenced, since all the RNA that had been isolated was reverse transcribed. Assay: immunoSEQ multiplex PCR; the TCRdb copy retains only in-frame clones and omits some. The sample lists 280,000 or so clones, 14% to 15% occurring once. This sequence joins TRBV5-1 and TRBJ1-6; 7 nucleotides align to TRBD1. Specimen: naive CD4+ T cells from blood. The sequence was collected from a young man with type 1 diabetes. The CDR3 spells CASSLGRGTYNSPLHF. The CDR3 nucleotides are TGCGCCAGCAGCTTGGGCAGGGGGACCTATAATTCACCCCTCCACTTT.